These T cell receptor beta chains were read from a single sample in a study of T-cell reconstitution after alpha-beta-depleted transplantation in children. TCRdb re-analysed the PCR reads in MiXCR, keeping a single row per CDR3 protein. The profile shows around 450,000 distinct CDR3 sequences, more than 9% of them singletons. The sample consisted of PBMCs, taken before TCRalphabeta/CD19-depleted stem cell transplant. These receptor sequences come from a child younger than 10 with inherited bone marrow failure, due to receive a stem cell transplant. Each CDR3 is given with its conserved first and last residue. The order of the fields is J gene, V gene, clone size, D gene, CDR3 protein, CDR3 DNA. D genes are given only for firm matches. The listing skips clone size in some rows; elsewhere it reads once, few, many or a size class.

>TRBJ1-2|TRBV28|few|NA
CASSFMESYYGYTF
TGTGCCAGCAGCTTCATGGAGTCTTACTATGGCTACACCTTC
>TRBJ1-2|TRBV4-2|many|NA
CASSQILAEGLYGYTF
TGTGCCAGCAGCCAAATATTGGCAGAGGGGCTCTATGGCTACACCTTC
>TRBJ2-7|TRBV29-1|many|NA
CSVEESYEQYF
TGCAGCGTTGAGGAGTCCTACGAGCAGTACTTC
>TRBJ1-1|TRBV6-1|many|TRBD1
CASSHLTDRDTEAFF
TGTGCCAGCAGCCACCTTACAGACAGGGACACTGAAGCTTTCTTT
>TRBJ2-1|TRBV30|NA|NA
CAWSGPRLGGSYNEQFF
TGTGCCTGGAGCGGTCCCCGACTGGGAGGATCCTACAATGAGCAGTTCTTC
>TRBJ2-1|TRBV6-2/TRBV6-3|few|NA
CASSYARTRDHEQFF
TGTGCCAGCAGTTATGCACGGACCCGGGACCATGAGCAGTTCTTC
>TRBJ2-3|TRBV29-1|NA|TRBD2
CIVGWLAGGITDTQYF
TGCATCGTGGGGTGGCTAGCGGGAGGCATCACAGATACGCAGTATTTT
>TRBJ2-2|TRBV12-3/TRBV12-4|NA|NA
CAGSLGVGELFF
TGTGCCGGCAGCCTTGGGGTCGGGGAGCTGTTTTTT
>TRBJ2-3|TRBV9|NA|NA
CASSAQPHFTDTQYF
TGTGCCAGCAGCGCCCAACCCCACTTCACAGATACGCAGTATTTT
>TRBJ1-1|TRBV12-3/TRBV12-4|many|NA
CASSDYRVNTEAFF
TGTGCCAGCAGTGATTACAGGGTGAACACTGAAGCTTTCTTT
>TRBJ2-4|TRBV27|many|TRBD2
CASSPPAGAGGPDIQYF
TGTGCCAGCAGTCCACCCGCAGGAGCGGGAGGGCCGGACATTCAGTACTTC
>TRBJ1-2|TRBV11-2|many|NA
CASSWRPEDYGYTF
TGTGCCAGCAGCTGGCGCCCGGAGGACTATGGCTACACCTTC
>TRBJ2-7|TRBV12-3/TRBV12-4|many|TRBD1
CASSPDRGLYEQYF
TGTGCCAGCAGTCCGGACAGGGGGCTCTACGAGCAGTACTTC
>TRBJ1-1|TRBV30|many|NA
CAWCSDSNTEAFF
TGTGCCTGGTGCTCGGACAGCAACACTGAAGCTTTCTTT
>TRBJ1-5|TRBV12-3/TRBV12-4|many|NA
CASSETLGNQPQHF
TGTGCCAGCAGTGAAACACTGGGGAATCAGCCCCAGCATTTT
>TRBJ2-1|TRBV5-1|many|NA
CASSLGRRDNEQFF
TGCGCCAGCAGCTTGGGACGGAGGGACAATGAGCAGTTCTTC
>TRBJ1-1|TRBV10-3|many|NA
CAISDTLSGVGTEAFF
TGTGCCATCAGTGATACCCTGTCAGGGGTAGGCACTGAAGCTTTCTTT
>TRBJ2-1|TRBV5-1|many|TRBD2
CASSTLAGANNEQFF
TGCGCCAGCAGCACACTAGCGGGGGCGAACAATGAGCAGTTCTTC
>TRBJ2-7|TRBV20-1|many|TRBD2
CSASSGGAAYEQYF
TGCAGTGCTAGCTCGGGAGGGGCGGCCTACGAGCAGTACTTC
>TRBJ2-3|TRBV20-1|many|NA
CSARYPTDTQYF
TGCAGTGCTAGGTATCCCACAGATACGCAGTATTTT
>TRBJ2-7|TRBV5-6|NA|TRBD2
CASSRGTSGNEQYF
TGTGCCAGCAGCCGCGGGACTAGCGGCAACGAGCAGTACTTC
>TRBJ2-3|TRBV28|NA|TRBD2
CASSSPRAGVSDTQYF
TGTGCCAGCAGTTCCCCCAGGGCGGGAGTATCAGATACGCAGTATTTT
>TRBJ2-1|TRBV7-9|many|NA
CASSLVARSEQFF
TGTGCCAGCAGCTTAGTAGCTAGGAGTGAGCAGTTCTTC
>TRBJ1-4|TRBV19|NA|TRBD1
CASAGTGDMELFF
TGTGCCAGTGCGGGGACAGGGGATATGGAACTGTTTTTT
>TRBJ2-7|TRBV4-3|few|NA
CASSQDVADSYEQYF
TGCGCCAGCAGCCAAGATGTGGCAGACTCCTACGAGCAGTACTTC
>TRBJ2-7|TRBV2|many|TRBD1
CASSEMGQSSYEQYF
TGTGCCAGCAGTGAGATGGGACAGAGCTCCTACGAGCAGTACTTC
>TRBJ2-3|TRBV28|NA|NA
CASSLLMGLAATDTQYF
TGTGCCAGCAGTTTATTGATGGGATTAGCGGCCACAGATACGCAGTATTTT
>TRBJ2-7|TRBV24-1|few|TRBD2
CATTEGSGSSEQYF
TGTGCCACCACTGAGGGAAGCGGGAGCAGCGAGCAGTACTTC
>TRBJ1-2|TRBV27|many|NA
CASSFVLGHVYGYTF
TGTGCCAGCAGTTTCGTTTTGGGACACGTATATGGCTACACCTTC
>TRBJ2-1|TRBV20-1|NA|TRBD2
CSASQNIAGAYNEQFF
TGCAGTGCTAGTCAAAACATAGCGGGTGCCTACAATGAGCAGTTCTTC
>TRBJ1-2|TRBV7-2|many|NA
CASSLAFSYGYTF
TGTGCCAGCAGCTTAGCTTTCAGTTATGGCTACACCTTC
>TRBJ2-7|TRBV15|many|TRBD1
CATSRDRGYEQYF
TGTGCCACCAGTCGGGACAGGGGCTACGAGCAGTACTTC
>TRBJ2-5|TRBV28|few|TRBD2
CASSLLLAGVETQYF
TGTGCCAGCAGTTTGTTGCTAGCGGGAGTAGAGACCCAGTACTTC
>TRBJ2-2|TRBV7-9|many|NA
CASSSGPGTGELFF
TGTGCCAGCAGCTCGGGGCCAGGGACCGGGGAGCTGTTTTTT
>TRBJ1-5|TRBV30|many|TRBD1
CATDRGQGQPQHF
TGTGCCACGGACAGGGGGCAGGGTCAGCCCCAGCATTTT
>TRBJ2-7|TRBV4-1|many|TRBD2
CASSQVGLVYEQYF
TGCGCCAGCAGCCAAGTCGGACTAGTGTACGAGCAGTACTTC
>TRBJ1-2|TRBV11-3|NA|NA
CASSAYHSGSPLYGYTF
TGTGCCAGCAGCGCGTACCACTCAGGTTCCCCTTTGTATGGCTACACCTTC
>TRBJ1-2|TRBV12-3/TRBV12-4|few|NA
CASSLIQGSPGYTF
TGTGCCAGCAGTTTAATACAGGGATCGCCCGGCTACACCTTC
>TRBJ1-6|TRBV6-2/TRBV6-3|many|NA
CASKILGAGDYSPLHF
TGTGCCAGCAAAATCCTGGGGGCAGGAGATTATTCACCCCTCCACTTT
>TRBJ2-2|TRBV20-1|many|TRBD2
CSARVGPSGGSNTGELFF
TGCAGTGCCAGAGTGGGGCCTAGCGGGGGATCGAACACCGGGGAGTTGTTTTTT
>TRBJ2-5|TRBV6-2/TRBV6-3|many|NA
CASSYRGSYQETQYF
TGTGCCAGCAGTTACAGGGGGTCTTACCAAGAGACCCAGTACTTC
>TRBJ2-3|TRBV27|many|TRBD1
CASSLSGGTGWGAYYTQYF
TGTGCCAGCAGTTTATCCGGCGGGACAGGCTGGGGGGCGTACTATACGCAGTATTTT
>TRBJ2-3|TRBV7-9|many|TRBD2
CASSAATSGSGPDTQYF
TGTGCCAGCAGCGCTGCAACTAGCGGGAGTGGGCCAGATACGCAGTATTTT
>TRBJ2-7|TRBV30|once|NA
CAWSVLNSDPYEQYF
TGTGCCTGGAGTGTACTGAATAGCGACCCCTACGAGCAGTACTTC